The T cell receptor beta chain described here comes from a study of fetal regulatory T cell absence and autoimmunity. Overall study: IPEX patients had exocrine pancreas autoimmunity without clinical diabetes.

Study-wide points: Antigen-driven pancreatic autoimmunity before birth in IPEX was inferred from oligoclonal enrichment. Compared with cord blood, pancreas showed oligoclonal TCR enrichment, some clones over 95-fold.

On this clone itself: The antigen remains undetermined.

The assay was immunoSEQ multiplex PCR, and TCRdb's table has in-frame clones only and misses some. The sample records some 46,000 clones, 70% to 85% being singletons. What was sequenced was cord blood. This receptor was taken from a newborn boy with IPEX syndrome.

The CDR3 reads CASSLPLAGGPTDTQYF. CDR3 DNA: TGTGCCAGCAGCTTACCCTTAGCGGGGGGGCCCACAGATACGCAGTATTTT. J is TRBJ2-3 and V is TRBV7-2, with 11 bases fitting TRBD2. Per germline, CDR1 SGHTA and CDR2 FQGNSA. After removal of 2 bases from V and 2 bases from J, the junction contained 6 bases not matched to a gene. This CDR3 spans 17 amino acids.